What follows are 27 T cell receptor beta chains derived from one specimen sequenced in a study of shared clonotypes between healthy human individuals (dated by TCRdb to 2018 to 2021). To prepare the library, the immunoSEQ multiplex PCR assay was applied. TCRdb obtained this table from immuneACCESS and retained in-frame rearrangements with V and J assigned. These tables miss some clones; where compared with another copy, unresolved V genes account for less than half of the shortfall, and the remainder is unexplained. The sample table contains about 2 million clones; only one count was recorded for 85% to 95% of them. The ten top clones hold 0.1% to 0.15% of the sample. Sequencing used naive CD4+ T cells sorted from blood. Explained via the paper, the cell subset or site label denotes: CD45RA+ positively selected. Every receptor here comes from a young man in good health.

This chain uses TRBV6-1 with TRBJ2-7; TRBD1 aligns across 9 bases. Germline CDR1 reads MNHNS; CDR2 reads SASEGT. This CDR3 contains 14 residues. The V and J ends lost 6 bases and 2 bases, in that order; junction bases with no gene match: 5. DNA for the CDR3: TGTGCCAGCAGAAGACAGGGGGAAGCCTACGAGCAGTACTTC. Translation gives CASRRQGEAYEQYF.

CDR3 DNA: TGCGCCAGCAGCTTGTCTAGCGGGGGGCTGTTCTACAATGAGCAGTTCTTC. As protein: CASSLSSGGLFYNEQFF. This chain connects TRBV5-1 to TRBJ2-1; 11 bases agree with TRBD2. V lost 1 base, J lost 3 bases, and 6 bases stayed unmatched. Germline V gene lookup returns CDR1 SGHRS and CDR2 YFSETQ. This CDR3 region has 17 residues.

V and J are TRBV7-6 and TRBJ2-7, with 8 bases aligning to TRBD1. There are 14 residues in the CDR3. The ends lost 3 bases at V and 7 bases at J; junction bases unmatched: 8. Germline CDR1 reads SGHVS; CDR2 reads FNYEAQ. In DNA form, the CDR3 reads TGTGCCAGCAGCTTCACGCAGGGGGCGGGGGAGCAGTACTTC. This encodes CASSFTQGAGEQYF.

V usage is TRBV19 and J usage is TRBJ2-3; either TRBD1 or TRBD2 may fit D (6 bases each). Trimming cost V 7 bases and J 2 bases, with 13 bases left between them. This CDR3 comprises 14 residues. Germline V gene lookup returns CDR1 LNHDA and CDR2 SQIVND (reference sequence). The chain's CDR3 is CASTLGGNTDTQYF. For the CDR3, the DNA is TGTGCCAGTACACTCGGGGGCAACACAGATACGCAGTATTTT. Drawing the rest from reference TRBV19 and TRBJ2-3, the complete variable domain is DGGITQSPKYLFRKEGQNVTLSCEQNLNHDAMYWYRQDPGQGLRLIYYSQIVNDFQKGDIAEGYSVSREKKESFPLTVTSAQKNPTAFYLCASTLGGNTDTQYFGPGTRLTVL.

The sample holds a few counts of this clone. The V call is TRBV19, the J call TRBJ1-3; 7 bases align to TRBD1. This CDR3 spans 15 amino acids. Germline V gives CDR1 LNHDA, CDR2 SQIVND (reference sequence). J was trimmed by 0 bases and V by 6 bases; bases with no gene match: 5. The CDR3 DNA is TGTGCCAGTAGAGGACAGGCTTACTCTGGAAACACCATATATTTT. This encodes CASRGQAYSGNTIYF.

The chain employs TRBV4-1 and TRBJ1-4, with D hard to call. The CDR3 length is 13 residues. V shed 0 bases and J shed 8 bases, with 7 bases lying between them. The germline CDR1 and CDR2 sequences are MGHRA and YSYEKL. CDR3 DNA sequence: TGCGCCAGCAGCCAAGAAATGGGGGAAAAACTGTTTTTT. Amino acid sequence: CASSQEMGEKLFF.

This rearrangement joins TRBV5-4 to TRBJ2-7; 8 nucleotides agree with TRBD2. Germline V gene lookup returns CDR1 SGHNT and CDR2 YYREEE (reference sequence). V lost 4 bases to trimming and J lost 2 bases; unmatched junction nucleotides: 14. The CDR3 spans 17 residues. The DNA for the CDR3 is TGTGCCAGCAGCCGGGGGGGCGAATCAATAACCGCCTACGAGCAGTACTTC. As protein: CASSRGGESITAYEQYF.

The V and J genes are TRBV10-3 and TRBJ1-2; D not resolved. Germline CDR1 ENHRY, CDR2 SYGVKD. The CDR3 runs 13 residues. The ends were cut back, 1 base at V and 2 bases at J, with 5 bases in the middle. The CDR3 DNA follows: TGTGCCATCAGTGAGTTAGTGAACTATGGCTACACCTTC. Its protein product is CAISELVNYGYTF.

This chain joins TRBV6-5 and TRBJ2-5; 7 positions agree with TRBD2. Near its end, the DNA agrees better with TRBJ2-7, so the J call may be wrong. The germline CDR1 and CDR2 sequences are MNHEY and SVGAGI. The CDR3 loop spans 15 amino acids. The DNA of the CDR3 is TGTGCCAGCAGTTACTCAGCTAGCGGATCCTACGAGCAGTACTTC. Translated, it gives CASSYSASGSYEQYF.

This chain connects TRBV10-3 to TRBJ1-5, with TRBD1 identical over 8 bases. Germline CDR1 ENHRY, CDR2 SYGVKD. V lost 9 bases, J lost 3 bases, and 4 bases stayed unmatched. The CDR3 loop spans 13 amino acids. The CDR3, as DNA: TGTGCCATGCAACAGGGGGACAATCAGCCCCAGCATTTT. Its protein product is CAMQQGDNQPQHF.

This clone was recorded a few times. The V call is TRBV18, the J call TRBJ2-3; 9 nucleotides line up with TRBD1. Germline loops: CDR1 KGHSH, CDR2 LQKENI. V lost 5 bases, J lost 2 bases, and 11 bases stayed unmatched. The CDR3 loop spans 17 amino acids. The CDR3 reads CASSRYRDRDPTDTQYF. CDR3 sequence (DNA): TGTGCCAGCTCAAGATACCGGGACAGGGACCCCACAGATACGCAGTATTTT.

CDR3: CASSPRGSSGGDYNEQFF. The DNA for the CDR3 is TGCGCCAGCAGCCCGCGGGGGTCTAGCGGGGGCGATTACAATGAGCAGTTCTTC. The V and J genes are TRBV5-1 and TRBJ2-1; 10 bases align to TRBD2. Germline CDR1 is SGHRS and CDR2 is YFSETQ. The CDR3 runs to 18 residues. The trim removed 4 bases at V and 4 bases at J, leaving 14 bases unmatched.

The chain recombines TRBV2 with TRBJ2-7; TRBD1 is a possible D gene (5 bases). The V and J ends lost 5 bases and 3 bases respectively, with 17 bases between them. CDR1 and CDR2 (germline): SNHLY, FYNNEI. This CDR3 comprises 15 residues. The CDR3 DNA reads TGTGCCAGCAGTCAGCAGGGCCAAGTAGGCTACGAGCAGTACTTC. Amino acid sequence: CASSQQGQVGYEQYF.

The chain links TRBV6-6 to TRBJ2-3; 7 positions match TRBD1. Trimming at V came to 6 bases and at J to 3 bases, leaving 6 bases not matched to a gene. The germline gives CDR1 MNHNY, CDR2 SVGAGI (reference sequence). The CDR3 totals 14 residues. As DNA, the CDR3 is TGTGCCAGCAGCTGGGACAGAAAGACAGATACGCAGTATTTT. Translation: CASSWDRKTDTQYF.

The chain couples TRBV18 to TRBJ2-7, with 8 positions matching TRBD1. The CDR3 totals 13 residues. The germline V gene has CDR1 KGHSH and CDR2 LQKENI. Trimming cost V 6 bases and J 3 bases; bases outside gene matches: 4. CDR3 sequence reads: CASSRTGIYEQYF. The CDR3 nucleotides are TGTGCCAGCTCGAGGACAGGGATCTACGAGCAGTACTTC.

This sequence joins TRBV9 and TRBJ2-3; the D gene is possibly TRBD2 (5 bases). The CDR3 runs 13 residues. V lost 4 bases to trimming and J lost 10 bases, with 16 bases between them. From germline, CDR1 is SGDLS and CDR2 YYNGEE. The CDR3 coding sequence is TGTGCCAGCAGCCCATCAAAGGAGGCCCCGCAGTATTTT. Translating gives CASSPSKEAPQYF.

The chain links TRBV7-2 to TRBJ1-3; no clear D gene. CDR3 length: 16 residues. The V gene's germline CDR1 is SGHTA and CDR2 FQGNSA. V was trimmed by 3 bases and J by 1 base, leaving 13 bases between them. Written as DNA, the CDR3 is TGTGCCAGCAGCTTTACGGGAACTAAGTCTGGAAACACCATATATTTT. Amino acid sequence: CASSFTGTKSGNTIYF.

V is TRBV7-8 and J is TRBJ1-4, with D unclear. Germline loops: CDR1 SGHVS, CDR2 FQNEAQ. There are 15 residues in the CDR3. V was shortened by 5 bases and J by 7 bases, with 17 bases between the two germline ends. This CDR3 is CASSTSRGEAEKLFF. The CDR3 bases are TGTGCCAGCAGCACCTCACGAGGTGAGGCTGAAAAACTGTTTTTT.

A few counts support this clone. V is TRBV4-3 and J is TRBJ2-3, with 16 bases fitting TRBD2. CDR1 is LGHNA and CDR2 is YSLEER in the germline V gene. CDR3 length equals 18 residues. V dropped 0 bases and J dropped 5; count of bases not matched to a gene: 5. Written as DNA, the CDR3 is TGCGCCAGCAGCCAAGATTGGGGACTAGCGGGAGGGGAAGATACGCAGTATTTT. This codes for CASSQDWGLAGGEDTQYF.

The chain combines TRBV4-1 with TRBJ1-4; D is possibly TRBD1 (6 bases). This CDR3 has 17 residues. The ends were cut back, 4 bases at V and 5 bases at J, with 20 bases in the middle. Germline CDR1 MGHRA, CDR2 YSYEKL. CDR3 region: CASSRGDRTTGNEKLFF. For the CDR3, the DNA is TGCGCCAGCAGCCGTGGTGACAGGACCACCGGGAATGAAAAACTGTTTTTT.

The chain employs TRBV19 and TRBJ1-5; TRBD1 is a possible D gene (5 bases). Per the germline V gene, CDR1 is LNHDA and CDR2 is SQIVND (reference sequence). V was shortened by 7 bases and J by 6 bases, with 10 bases between the two germline ends. This CDR3 is 12 amino acids long. As DNA, the CDR3 is TGTGCCAGTACCAGGGCGGGTCAGCCCCAGCATTTT. Amino acid sequence: CASTRAGQPQHF.

The chain joins TRBV30 to TRBJ1-4; D unclear. With 6 bases removed from V and 4 bases from J, the gap between germline ends came to 9 bases. The CDR3 extends over 12 amino acids. Per the germline V gene, CDR1 is GTSNPN and CDR2 is SVGIG (reference sequence). The DNA for the CDR3 is TGTGCCTGCGGACGGGTTAATGAAAAACTGTTTTTT. Its translation: CACGRVNEKLFF. Together with reference TRBV30 and TRBJ1-4, the CDR3 gives the full variable domain: SQTIHQWPATLVQPVGSPLSLECTVEGTSNPNLYWYRQAAGRGLQLLFYSVGIGQISSEVPQNLSASRPQDRQFILSSKKLLLSDSGFYLCACGRVNEKLFFGSGTQLSVL.

V and J are TRBV9 and TRBJ1-2; 11 bases are a match to TRBD1. Germline-derived CDR1 and CDR2 are SGDLS and YYNGEE. There are 15 residues in the CDR3. V was clipped by 0 bases and J by 4 bases; unmatched bases: 2. DNA of the CDR3: TGTGCCAGCAGCGTAGGGACAGGGGGCGTCTATGGCTACACCTTC. Translating gives CASSVGTGGVYGYTF.

This chain joins TRBV28 and TRBJ2-3; a weak D match, TRBD2 (7 bases). CDR1 is MDHEN, CDR2 SYDVKM, per germline. Trimming pared 7 bases from V and 2 bases from J, leaving 22 bases between. This CDR3 is built from 17 residues. The CDR3 DNA is TGTGCCAGCACCCTTGGGGGGGGCAGGGATACCACAGATACGCAGTATTTT. Translating gives CASTLGGGRDTTDTQYF.

The CDR3 here is CASSPFRGDYGYTF. DNA for the CDR3: TGTGCCAGCAGCCCATTTCGGGGCGACTATGGCTACACCTTC. J is TRBJ1-2 and V is TRBV7-6; a weak D match, TRBD1 (5 bases). Between the trimmed V and J ends, which lost 5 bases and 3 bases, there was a span of 13 bases. The CDR3 contains 14 residues. The germline CDR1 and CDR2 sequences are SGHVS and FNYEAQ.

The chain carries TRBV27 and TRBJ1-1; D gene ambiguous. V shed 6 bases and J shed 3 bases, with 11 bases lying between them. Germline-derived CDR1 and CDR2 are MNHEY and SMNVEV (reference sequence). CDR3 length: 13 residues. This chain's CDR3 is CASRGRFDTEAFF. DNA of the CDR3: TGTGCCAGCAGGGGGAGATTCGACACTGAAGCTTTCTTT.

About this clone: The junction departs from the called germline gene at one end, perhaps through a read error. The J gene is TRBJ2-5, the V gene TRBV25-1, with a weak D call TRBD1 (5 bases). This CDR3 has 14 residues. Germline V lookup: CDR1 MGHDK, CDR2 SYGVNS. The CDR3 is CASSDRDHQEAQYF. The CDR3 DNA reads as TGTGCCAGCAGTGACAGGGATCACCAAGAGGCCCAGTACTTC.